These 26 T cell receptor beta chains were sequenced from one sample in a study of identical twins. Via MiXCR, TCRdb re-called the 5' RACE reads, giving one row per CDR3 protein. The repertoire consists of 500,000 to 550,000 distinct CDR3 sequences, with approximately 22% occurring once and the leading ten covering about 0.91%. This same sample was also part of a study on T cells expressing NK-cell markers.

The material sequenced was CD4+ T cells sorted from blood. The receptors originated from a woman under 30 in good health.

The chain is built from TRBV14 and TRBJ1-2; tentative D call: TRBD1 (5 bases). The CDR3 is 16 residues long. From germline, CDR1 is SGHDN and CDR2 FVKESK. Trimming took off 2 bases at V and 3 bases at J, with 16 bases between the two ends. The CDR3, as DNA: TGTGCCAGCAGCCAACTTACGAGGGGTTCCTACTATGGCTACACCTTC. Amino acids: CASSQLTRGSYYGYTF.

This clonotype came up a few times. The J gene is TRBJ2-7, the V gene TRBV15, with a tentative D call TRBD1 (6 bases). This CDR3 has 13 amino acids. V dropped 8 bases and J dropped 4 bases, with 15 bases sitting between them. Germline lookup yields CDR1 LNHNV and CDR2 YYDKDF (reference sequence). The CDR3 nucleotides read TGTGCCACCGGTATCTCAGGGGCGTACGAGCAGTACTTC. It is translated as CATGISGAYEQYF.

V is TRBV7-9 and J is TRBJ2-5; possible D gene TRBD1, 6 bases. Trimming left V 5 bases short and J 0 bases short, with 19 bases between. The CDR3 is 17 amino acids. Germline CDR1 SEHNR, CDR2 FQNEAQ (reference sequence). This CDR3 reads CASSPRGPSRYQETQYF. CDR3 nucleotide sequence: TGTGCCAGCAGCCCCAGGGGACCCTCTCGGTACCAAGAGACCCAGTACTTC.

This clonotype was seen a handful of times. The chain uses TRBV7-2 and TRBJ1-1; 9 bases fit TRBD1. The CDR3 is made up of 16 amino acids. CDR1 SGHTA and CDR2 FQGNSA come from the germline V gene. Trimming at V came to 6 bases and at J to 4 bases, leaving 12 bases not matched to a gene. In DNA, the CDR3 is TGTGCCAGCAGGTCAGTTAGCACAGGGGGCATCACTGAAGCTTTCTTT. Translating gives CASRSVSTGGITEAFF. Full variable domain (missing parts from reference TRBV7-2 and TRBJ1-1): GAGVSQSPSNKVTEKGKDVELRCDPISGHTALYWYRQSLGQGLEFLIYFQGNSAPDKSGLPSDRFSAERTGGSVSTLTIQRTQQEDSAVYLCASRSVSTGGITEAFFGQGTRLTVV.

V gene TRBV15 combines with J gene TRBJ2-7, with 8 positions matching TRBD1. This CDR3 comprises 16 residues. V shed 0 bases, J shed 5 bases, and the junction held 9 bases outside the gene matches. Germline V lookup: CDR1 LNHNV, CDR2 YYDKDF (reference sequence). CDR3 DNA: TGTGCCACCAGCAGAGATCGCCGGACAGGGAAAAACGAGCAGTACTTC. It translates to CATSRDRRTGKNEQYF.

The chain carries TRBV5-1 and TRBJ2-2; weak D call: TRBD1 (5 bases). Deletions cut 5 bases from V and 6 bases from J, with 14 bases between. CDR1 is SGHRS and CDR2 is YFSETQ in the germline V gene. The CDR3 contains 14 residues. The CDR3 sequence is CASSGRVFPGELFF. In DNA, the CDR3 is TGCGCCAGCAGTGGCAGGGTATTTCCCGGGGAGCTGTTTTTT.

The chain links TRBV25-1 to TRBJ2-1, with 8 bases fitting TRBD2. V gave up 3 bases and J gave up 3 bases; unmatched junction bases: 7. The CDR3 covers 16 residues. Germline V gene sequence: CDR1 MGHDK, CDR2 SYGVNS. CDR3 sequence reads: CASSDKTSDFYNEQFF. The DNA for the CDR3 is TGTGCCAGCAGTGATAAGACTAGCGACTTCTACAATGAGCAGTTCTTC.

The V and J genes are TRBV6-1 and TRBJ2-1; D remains ambiguous. The CDR3 totals 14 residues. Germline assignment: CDR1 MNHNS and CDR2 SASEGT. Between the trimmed V and J ends, which lost 5 bases and 6 bases, there was a span of 14 bases. As DNA, the CDR3 is TGTGCCAGCAGTCCCACCGCGACTGGCAATGAGCAGTTCTTC. This encodes CASSPTATGNEQFF.

J is TRBJ1-1 and V is TRBV10-3, with D uncertain. The V end lost 0 bases, the J end lost 1 base, and 9 bases lay between the germline ends. The CDR3 is made up of 15 amino acids. Germline CDR1 is ENHRY and CDR2 is SYGVKD. The CDR3 is CAISESGGRNTEAFF. The DNA for the CDR3 is TGTGCCATCAGTGAGTCGGGAGGGCGGAACACTGAAGCTTTCTTT.

This clonotype has only a few counts. This rearrangement joins TRBV20-1 to TRBJ2-1; the match to TRBD2 covers 12 bases. V shed 4 bases, J shed 9 bases, and the junction held 7 bases outside the gene matches. The CDR3 has 14 residues. CDR1 is DFQATT and CDR2 is SNEGSKA in the germline V gene (reference sequence). This CDR3 is CSATILAGGGEQFF. The CDR3 bases are TGCAGTGCTACAATACTAGCGGGGGGCGGTGAGCAGTTCTTC.

CDR3: CSARDSTNVDTQYF. CDR3 in DNA: TGCAGTGCTAGGGACTCGACAAATGTAGATACGCAGTATTTT. V and J are TRBV20-1 and TRBJ2-3; D is perhaps TRBD2 (5 bases). The V and J ends lost 3 bases and 5 bases respectively, with 15 bases between them. The CDR3 has 14 residues. CDR1 is DFQATT and CDR2 is SNEGSKA in the germline V gene (reference sequence).

This clonotype has at least ten counts. The chain joins TRBV15 to TRBJ2-7; 13 bases are shared with TRBD2. With V trimmed by 6 bases and J by 2 bases, 4 bases remained unmatched. Germline CDR1 and CDR2: LNHNV and YYDKDF (reference sequence). CDR3 size: 15 residues. The DNA of the CDR3 is TGTGCCACCAGGACACTAGCGGGAGGGCCCTACGAGCAGTACTTC. This gives the protein CATRTLAGGPYEQYF.

The rearrangement joins TRBV5-1 to TRBJ2-7; D call uncertain. Between the trimmed V and J ends, which lost 2 bases and 5 bases, there was a span of 5 bases. The CDR3 length is 11 residues. The V gene's germline CDR1 is SGHRS and CDR2 YFSETQ. The CDR3 DNA is TGCGCCAGCAGCTTCGGGCACGAGCAGTACTTC. Its translation: CASSFGHEQYF. The full variable domain, its missing parts supplied by reference TRBV5-1 and TRBJ2-7, is KAGVTQTPRYLIKTRGQQVTLSCSPISGHRSVSWYQQTPGQGLQFLFEYFSETQRNKGNFPGRFSGRQFSNSRSEMNVSTLELGDSALYLCASSFGHEQYFGPGTRLTVT.

The CDR3 sequence is CASSPEGEDTQYF. The CDR3 DNA is TGTGCCAGTAGCCCGGAGGGGGAAGATACGCAGTATTTT. This chain joins TRBV19 and TRBJ2-3; D possibly uses TRBD1 or TRBD2 (6 bases each). CDR3 size: 13 residues. Germline CDR1 reads LNHDA; CDR2 reads SQIVND (reference sequence). The V end was cut by 6 bases, the J end by 5 bases, with 12 bases between.

This sequence joins TRBV12-2 and TRBJ1-6; TRBD1, the D gene given by the table, was not confirmed from the DNA. TRBV12-2 is tagged as a pseudogene. This CDR3 has 20 residues. Here the CDR3 DNA reads TGTGCAAGTCGCTTCGAGACCCTCGGTGGGGGCGACTCCTATAATTCACCCCTCCACTTT. It yields the protein CASRFETLGGGDSYNSPLHF.

This clonotype was seen more than once but under ten times. The V call is TRBV7-8, the J call TRBJ2-1, with TRBD2 as a possible D gene (7 bases). V was clipped by 2 bases and J by 5 bases, with 19 bases between them. The CDR3 loop spans 17 amino acids. Germline assignment: CDR1 SGHVS and CDR2 FQNEAQ. CDR3 sequence reads: CASSLRLWGGAHNEQFF. CDR3 nucleotides: TGTGCCAGCAGCTTAAGGCTTTGGGGGGGGGCCCACAATGAGCAGTTCTTC. Full variable domain (remainder filled in from reference TRBV7-8 and TRBJ2-1): GAGVSQSPRYKVAKRGQDVALRCDPISGHVSLFWYQQALGQGPEFLTYFQNEAQLDKSGLPSDRFFAERPEGSVSTLKIQRTQQEDSAVYLCASSLRLWGGAHNEQFFGPGTRLTVL.

This chain connects TRBV5-4 to TRBJ2-5; D unclear. Germline V gene lookup returns CDR1 SGHNT and CDR2 YYREEE (reference sequence). The CDR3 spans 13 residues. V was pared by 4 bases and J by 3 bases, with 10 bases between. The CDR3 loop reads CASSLYLEETQYF. DNA for the CDR3: TGTGCCAGCAGCCTCTACTTGGAAGAGACCCAGTACTTC. The full variable domain, its missing parts supplied by reference TRBV5-4 and TRBJ2-5, is ETGVTQSPTHLIKTRGQQVTLRCSSQSGHNTVSWYQQALGQGPQFIFQYYREEENGRGNFPPRFSGLQFPNYSSELNVNALELDDSALYLCASSLYLEETQYFGPGTRLLVL.

V gene TRBV6-6 combines with J gene TRBJ2-7, with D perhaps matching TRBD2 (5 bases). CDR1 and CDR2 from the germline V gene are MNHNY and SVGAGI (reference sequence). The CDR3 consists of 13 residues. Deletions cut 2 bases from V and 6 bases from J, with 11 bases between. The CDR3 is CASSYVGVAEQYF. Written as DNA, the CDR3 is TGTGCCAGCAGTTACGTCGGGGTGGCCGAGCAGTACTTC.

The V and J genes are TRBV7-9 and TRBJ1-2; D is unclear. Germline V gene sequence: CDR1 SEHNR, CDR2 FQNEAQ (reference sequence). The ends were cut back, 5 bases at V and 4 bases at J, with 14 bases in the middle. This CDR3 is built from 14 residues. CDR3 protein: CASSTDRALYGYTF. The CDR3 bases are TGTGCCAGCAGCACCGACCGGGCCCTCTATGGCTACACCTTC. The variable domain in full, completed from reference TRBV7-9 and TRBJ1-2, reads DTGVSQNPRHKITKRGQNVTFRCDPISEHNRLYWYRQTLGQGPEFLTYFQNEAQLEKSRLLSDRFSAERPKGSFSTLEIQRTEQGDSAMYLCASSTDRALYGYTFGSGTRLTVV.

The chain joins TRBV3-1 to TRBJ1-4; a possible D gene is TRBD1 (6 bases). CDR1 and CDR2 from the germline V gene are LGHDT and YNNKEL (reference sequence). The CDR3 runs 16 residues. V shed 0 bases and J shed 8 bases, with 16 bases lying between them. The CDR3 nucleotides read TGTGCCAGCAGCCAAGATTCGGGGGCGGTGGAAGAAAAACTGTTTTTT. It encodes CASSQDSGAVEEKLFF.

This clonotype was detected a few times. The chain combines TRBV20-1 with TRBJ2-3; D may be TRBD1 (5 bases). CDR3 size: 16 residues. V was trimmed by 5 bases and J by 4 bases, leaving 22 bases between them. Germline assignment: CDR1 DFQATT and CDR2 SNEGSKA (reference sequence). CDR3: CSAWAGPTTGADTQYF. In DNA form, the CDR3 reads TGCAGTGCTTGGGCAGGGCCAACGACTGGCGCAGATACGCAGTATTTT.

This rearrangement joins TRBV3-1 to TRBJ1-4, with D possibly TRBD1 on 6 matching bases. Germline V gives CDR1 LGHDT, CDR2 YNNKEL (reference sequence). The CDR3 has 13 amino acids. The V end was cut by 4 bases, the J end by 7 bases, with 10 bases between. This CDR3 is CASSLVRGEKLFF. The CDR3 DNA follows: TGTGCCAGCAGCCTAGTCAGGGGTGAAAAACTGTTTTTT.

V usage is TRBV30 and J usage is TRBJ2-3, with 13 positions matching TRBD2. V shed 7 bases, J shed 2 bases, and the junction held 6 bases outside the gene matches. CDR1 and CDR2 (germline): GTSNPN, SVGIG (reference sequence). The CDR3 runs to 15 residues. The CDR3 loop reads CASDGLAGVTDTQYF. CDR3 in DNA: TGTGCCTCTGACGGACTAGCGGGGGTCACAGATACGCAGTATTTT.

The chain uses TRBV12-3 or TRBV12-4 and TRBJ2-2; 11 bases fit TRBD2. Unmatched junction bases numbered 16, after V lost 9 bases and J lost 4 bases. This CDR3 comprises 18 residues. CDR3 amino acids: CASRQGSGGASRTGELFF. Written as DNA, the CDR3 is TGTGCCAGTAGACAGGGTAGCGGGGGGGCTTCCCGCACCGGGGAGCTGTTTTTT.

The chain links TRBV5-8 to TRBJ2-3; no firm D call. CDR1 is SGHTS and CDR2 is YDEGEE in the germline V gene. Trimming shortened V by 1 base and J by 0 bases, and 9 bases separated the two germline ends. This CDR3 comprises 15 residues. The CDR3 is CASSLLPPSTDTQYF. The CDR3 DNA follows: TGTGCCAGCAGCTTGCTCCCGCCTAGCACAGATACGCAGTATTTT. The complete variable domain, with remaining parts taken from reference TRBV5-8 and TRBJ2-3, reads EAGVTQSPTHLIKTRGQQATLRCSPISGHTSVYWYQQALGLGLQFLLWYDEGEERNRGNFPPRFSGRQFPNYSSELNVNALELEDSALYLCASSLLPPSTDTQYFGPGTRLTVL.

This clonotype was counted a few times. The V call is TRBV27, the J call TRBJ2-7; the D gene is possibly TRBD2 (5 bases). CDR3 length: 13 residues. V was pared by 5 bases and J by 2 bases, with 10 bases between. In germline, CDR1 is MNHEY, CDR2 SMNVEV (reference sequence). CDR3 bases: TGTGCCAGCAGTGCTAGCTGGACCTACGAGCAGTACTTC. As protein: CASSASWTYEQYF.